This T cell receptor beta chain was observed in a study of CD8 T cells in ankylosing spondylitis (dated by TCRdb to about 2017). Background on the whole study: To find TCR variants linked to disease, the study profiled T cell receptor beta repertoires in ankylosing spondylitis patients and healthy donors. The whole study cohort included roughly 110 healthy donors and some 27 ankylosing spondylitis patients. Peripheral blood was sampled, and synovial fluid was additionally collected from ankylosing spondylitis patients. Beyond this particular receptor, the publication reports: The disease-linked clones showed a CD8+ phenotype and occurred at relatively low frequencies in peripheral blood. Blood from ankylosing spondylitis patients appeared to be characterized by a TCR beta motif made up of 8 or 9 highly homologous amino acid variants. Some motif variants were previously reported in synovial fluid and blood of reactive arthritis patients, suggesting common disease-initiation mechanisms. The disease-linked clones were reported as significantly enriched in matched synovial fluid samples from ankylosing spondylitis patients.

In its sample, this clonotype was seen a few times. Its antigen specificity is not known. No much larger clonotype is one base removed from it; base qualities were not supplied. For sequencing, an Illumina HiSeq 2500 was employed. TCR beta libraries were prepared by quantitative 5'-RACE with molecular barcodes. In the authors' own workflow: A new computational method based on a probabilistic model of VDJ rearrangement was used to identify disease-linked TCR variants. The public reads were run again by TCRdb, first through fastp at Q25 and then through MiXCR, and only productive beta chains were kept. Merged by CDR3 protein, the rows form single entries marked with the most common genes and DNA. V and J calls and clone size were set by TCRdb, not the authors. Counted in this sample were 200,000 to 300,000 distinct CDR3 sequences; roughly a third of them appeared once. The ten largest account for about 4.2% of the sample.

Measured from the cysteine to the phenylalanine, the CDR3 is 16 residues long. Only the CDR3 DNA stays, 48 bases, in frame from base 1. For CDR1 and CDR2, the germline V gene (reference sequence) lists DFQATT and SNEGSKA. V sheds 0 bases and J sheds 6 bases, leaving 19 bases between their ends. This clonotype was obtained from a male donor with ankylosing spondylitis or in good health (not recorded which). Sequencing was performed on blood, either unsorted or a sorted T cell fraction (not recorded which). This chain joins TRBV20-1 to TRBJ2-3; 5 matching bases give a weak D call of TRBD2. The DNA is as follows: TGCAGTGCTAGAGATCTTATACTAGAACCCACGGATACGCAGTATTTT. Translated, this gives CSARDLILEPTDTQYF.